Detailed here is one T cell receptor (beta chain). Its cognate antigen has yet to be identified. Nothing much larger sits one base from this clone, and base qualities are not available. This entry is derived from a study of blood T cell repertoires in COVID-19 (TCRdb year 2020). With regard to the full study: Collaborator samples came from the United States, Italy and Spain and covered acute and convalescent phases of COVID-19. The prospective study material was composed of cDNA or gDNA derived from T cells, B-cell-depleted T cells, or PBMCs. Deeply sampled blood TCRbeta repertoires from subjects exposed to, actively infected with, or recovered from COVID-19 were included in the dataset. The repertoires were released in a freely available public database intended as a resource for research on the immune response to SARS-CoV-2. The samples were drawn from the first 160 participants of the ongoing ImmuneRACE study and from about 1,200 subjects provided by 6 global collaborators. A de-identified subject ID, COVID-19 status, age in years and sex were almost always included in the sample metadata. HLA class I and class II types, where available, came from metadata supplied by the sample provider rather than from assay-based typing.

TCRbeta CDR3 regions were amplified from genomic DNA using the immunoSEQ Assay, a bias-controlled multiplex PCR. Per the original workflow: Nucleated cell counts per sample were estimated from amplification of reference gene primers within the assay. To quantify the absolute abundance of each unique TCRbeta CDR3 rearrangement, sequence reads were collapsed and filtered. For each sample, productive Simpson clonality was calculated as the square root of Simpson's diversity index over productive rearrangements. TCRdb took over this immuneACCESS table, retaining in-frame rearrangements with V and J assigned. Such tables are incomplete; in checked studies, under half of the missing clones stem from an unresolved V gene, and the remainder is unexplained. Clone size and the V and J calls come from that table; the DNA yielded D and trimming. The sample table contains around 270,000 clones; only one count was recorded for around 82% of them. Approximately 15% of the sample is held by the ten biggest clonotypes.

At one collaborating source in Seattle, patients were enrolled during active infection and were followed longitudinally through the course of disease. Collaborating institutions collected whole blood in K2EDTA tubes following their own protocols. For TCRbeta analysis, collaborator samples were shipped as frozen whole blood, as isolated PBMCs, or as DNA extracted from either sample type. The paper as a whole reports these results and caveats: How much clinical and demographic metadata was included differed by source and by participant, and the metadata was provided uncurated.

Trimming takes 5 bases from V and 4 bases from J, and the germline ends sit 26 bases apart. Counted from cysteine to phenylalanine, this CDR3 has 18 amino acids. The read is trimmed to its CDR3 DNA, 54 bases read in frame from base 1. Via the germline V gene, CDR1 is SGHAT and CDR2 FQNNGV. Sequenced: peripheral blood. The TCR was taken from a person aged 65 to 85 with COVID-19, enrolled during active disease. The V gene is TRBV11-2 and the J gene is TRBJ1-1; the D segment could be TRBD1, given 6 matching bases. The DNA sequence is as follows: TGTGCCAGCAGCAACCAATGGACACAGGGCGAGGGTGGCACTGAAGCTTTCTTT. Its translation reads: CASSNQWTQGEGGTEAFF. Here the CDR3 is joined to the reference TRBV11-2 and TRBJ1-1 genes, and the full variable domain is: EAGVAQSPRYKIIEKRQSVAFWCNPISGHATLYWYQQILGQGPKLLIQFQNNGVVDDSQLPKDRFSAERLKGVDSTLKIQPAKLEDSAVYLCASSNQWTQGEGGTEAFFGQGTRLTVV.